The entry that follows covers one T cell receptor (beta chain) sequence. Authors' processing steps: Nucleated cell number was recorded as an estimate derived from reference gene primer amplification. Here immunoSEQ multiplex PCR was the method, and the copy in TCRdb shows in-frame clones only, minus some. The V and J calls and clone size are taken from that table; D and trimming were inferred from the DNA. The table records some 30,000 clones, 70% to 90% of them present only once. This sample was included in a study of blood T cell repertoires in COVID-19. Overall study: The origin of the acute and convalescent COVID-19 samples was the United States, Italy and Spain. PBMCs, B-cell-depleted T cells, or T cells were the source of the cDNA or gDNA that made up the material.

The length of the CDR3 is 14 residues. CDR1 and CDR2 from the germline V gene are MNHEY and SVGAGI. V gave up 8 bases and J gave up 3 bases; unmatched junction bases: 9. Input material: peripheral blood. V gene TRBV6-5 combines with J gene TRBJ2-7; 8 bases agree with TRBD2. The clonotype originates from a human donor in a cohort sampled during active COVID-19. This CDR3 reads CASLRAGGNYEQYF. The CDR3 bases are TGTGCCAGCCTTAGGGCGGGGGGCAACTACGAGCAGTACTTC.